The rows below give T cell receptor beta chains drawn from one sample of a study of blood T cells in healthy people across ages. TCRdb analysed the 5' RACE reads with MiXCR anew, one entry per CDR3 protein. Altogether roughly 730,000 distinct CDR3 sequences are present, 56% being singletons, with the ten largest covering around 24%. The specimen was blood. These TCRs come from a man aged 35-49 years in good health. The CDR3 runs from the conserved cysteine through the conserved F or W. Each record gives: CDR3 DNA, CDR3 protein, J gene, D gene, V gene, clone size. The D gene is left open where the match is weak. Not all rows give a size; the values are once, few, many and, for expanded clones, a class.

CDR3 DNA: TGTGCCAGCAGCTTTCACGGACAGGAGCTTGAAAAACTGTTTTTT; CDR3 protein: CASSFHGQELEKLFF; J gene: TRBJ1-4; D gene: TRBD1; V gene: TRBV7-2; clone size: few
CDR3 DNA: TGTGCCAGCAAGGCGGCGACAGGCGTCCAAAGCGGCTACACCTTC; CDR3 protein: CASKAATGVQSGYTF; J gene: TRBJ1-2; D gene: NA; V gene: TRBV27; clone size: NA
CDR3 DNA: TGTGCCAGCGGCGGGGCGTTCAATCAGCCCCAGCATTTT; CDR3 protein: CASGGAFNQPQHF; J gene: TRBJ1-5; D gene: NA; V gene: TRBV28; clone size: NA
CDR3 DNA: TGCAGTGCTAGAAACAATTTCTACGAGCAGTACTTC; CDR3 protein: CSARNNFYEQYF; J gene: TRBJ2-7; D gene: NA; V gene: TRBV20-1; clone size: few
CDR3 DNA: TGTGCCAGCAGTTCGCAGGGGGGGGAGGACTACAATGAGCAGTTCTTC; CDR3 protein: CASSSQGGEDYNEQFF; J gene: TRBJ2-1; D gene: NA; V gene: TRBV6-5; clone size: NA
CDR3 DNA: TGCAGCGGAGGGGGGGGAAAGGGTGGCTACACCTTC; CDR3 protein: CSGGGGKGGYTF; J gene: TRBJ1-2; D gene: NA; V gene: TRBV29-1; clone size: NA
CDR3 DNA: TGCAGTGCCGCAACCGGGACTAGCGGGAGAGCCACCTACGAGCAGTACTTC; CDR3 protein: CSAATGTSGRATYEQYF; J gene: TRBJ2-7; D gene: TRBD2; V gene: TRBV20-1; clone size: few
CDR3 DNA: TGCGCCAGCAGCCAAGACCCAGGGACGGAGTACGAGCAGTACTTC; CDR3 protein: CASSQDPGTEYEQYF; J gene: TRBJ2-7; D gene: NA; V gene: TRBV4-1; clone size: NA
CDR3 DNA: TGCGCCAGCAGCCATACTATGAACAGGGAAGACTATGGCTACACCTTC; CDR3 protein: CASSHTMNREDYGYTF; J gene: TRBJ1-2; D gene: NA; V gene: TRBV4-3; clone size: NA
CDR3 DNA: TGTGCCAGCTCATCGGGACTAGCGGGAGTAGTTGGGTCCTACAATGAGCAGTTCTTC; CDR3 protein: CASSSGLAGVVGSYNEQFF; J gene: TRBJ2-1; D gene: TRBD2; V gene: TRBV18; clone size: once
CDR3 DNA: TGCGCCAGCAGCCTAGACAGGGGGAACATTCAGTACTTC; CDR3 protein: CASSLDRGNIQYF; J gene: TRBJ2-4; D gene: TRBD1; V gene: TRBV4-1; clone size: few
CDR3 DNA: TGCAGTGCTAGCCGCTTTCGGGAGATAACAGATACGCAGTATTTT; CDR3 protein: CSASRFREITDTQYF; J gene: TRBJ2-3; D gene: NA; V gene: TRBV20-1; clone size: few
CDR3 DNA: TGTGCCACCAGCAGAGAGTTGAAGGGCGGCTATGGCTACACCTTC; CDR3 protein: CATSRELKGGYGYTF; J gene: TRBJ1-2; D gene: NA; V gene: TRBV15; clone size: NA
CDR3 DNA: TGCAGTGCACGGCGGTCCGACAAATACAATGAGCAGTTCTTC; CDR3 protein: CSARRSDKYNEQFF; J gene: TRBJ2-1; D gene: NA; V gene: TRBV20-1; clone size: once